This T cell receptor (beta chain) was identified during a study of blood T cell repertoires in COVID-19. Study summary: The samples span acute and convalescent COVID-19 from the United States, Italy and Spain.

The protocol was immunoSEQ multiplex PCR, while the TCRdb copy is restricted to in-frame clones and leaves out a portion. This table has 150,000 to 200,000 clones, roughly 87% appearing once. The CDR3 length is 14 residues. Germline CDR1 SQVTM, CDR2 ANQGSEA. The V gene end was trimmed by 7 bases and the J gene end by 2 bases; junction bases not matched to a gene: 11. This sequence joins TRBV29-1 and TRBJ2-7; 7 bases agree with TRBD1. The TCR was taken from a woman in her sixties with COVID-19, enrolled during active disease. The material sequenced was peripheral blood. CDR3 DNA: TGCAGCGCCTCACAAGTCCAGGGGGCCTACGAGCAGTACTTC. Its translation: CSASQVQGAYEQYF.